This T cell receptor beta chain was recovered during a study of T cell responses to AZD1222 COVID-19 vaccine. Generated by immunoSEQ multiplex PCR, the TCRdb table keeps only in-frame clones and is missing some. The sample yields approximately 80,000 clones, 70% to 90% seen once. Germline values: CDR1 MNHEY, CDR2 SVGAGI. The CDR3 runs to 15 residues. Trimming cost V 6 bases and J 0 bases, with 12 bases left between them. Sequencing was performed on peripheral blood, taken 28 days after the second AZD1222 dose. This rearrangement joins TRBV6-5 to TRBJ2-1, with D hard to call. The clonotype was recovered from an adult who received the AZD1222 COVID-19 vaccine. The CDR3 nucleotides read TGTGCCAGCAGCAAACCGGGCCTCTCCTACAATGAGCAGTTCTTC. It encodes CASSKPGLSYNEQFF.